The 18 T cell receptor beta chains below were found in one sample sequenced in a study of PD-L1 blockade in urothelial cancer. Sequencing used immunoSEQ multiplex PCR; TCRdb keeps in-frame clones, though not all of them. The table has 57,000 or so clones, roughly 80% seen once. The sequences come from PBMCs, collected around atezolizumab (anti-PD-L1) treatment. The source of these receptors is a man between 65 and 85 years old with urothelial cancer.

The chain employs TRBV5-4 and TRBJ2-5, with 8 positions matching TRBD2. Germline V gives CDR1 SGHNT, CDR2 YYREEE (reference sequence). The CDR3 has 15 residues. Germline trimming cut 4 bases from V and 5 bases from J; bases unmatched to any gene: 10. The CDR3 nucleotides are TGTGCCAGCAGCGAGGGACTAGGGGAGGAGGAGACCCAGTACTTC. Its translation is CASSEGLGEEETQYF. Variable domain in full (rest from reference TRBV5-4 and TRBJ2-5): ETGVTQSPTHLIKTRGQQVTLRCSSQSGHNTVSWYQQALGQGPQFIFQYYREEENGRGNFPPRFSGLQFPNYSSELNVNALELDDSALYLCASSEGLGEEETQYFGPGTRLLVL.

The chain employs TRBV5-1 and TRBJ2-2; 8 bases are shared with TRBD2. The J segment lost 1 base and the V segment lost 5 bases, leaving 7 bases of the junction unmatched. The germline V gene has CDR1 SGHRS and CDR2 YFSETQ. The CDR3 totals 16 residues. This CDR3 is CASSQSSGRNTGELFF. DNA for the CDR3: TGCGCCAGCAGTCAATCGAGCGGGAGGAACACCGGGGAGCTGTTTTTT.

The chain recombines TRBV5-4 with TRBJ2-7; D is unclear. The V end lost 0 bases, the J end lost 5 bases, and 9 bases lay between the germline ends. This CDR3 is 13 amino acids long. Germline V gene sequence: CDR1 SGHNT, CDR2 YYREEE (reference sequence). CDR3 amino acids: CASSLVGQDEQYF. CDR3 nucleotides: TGTGCCAGCAGCTTGGTGGGCCAGGACGAGCAGTACTTC.

This clone was found a few times. A read error may produce the germline difference seen at one junction end. The rearrangement uses TRBV5-1 and TRBJ1-1; the match to TRBD1 covers 11 bases. There are 14 residues in the CDR3. The germline CDR1 and CDR2 sequences are SGHRS and YFSETQ. CDR3 loop: CASRDGQGAPDAFF. CDR3 nucleotide sequence: TGCGCCAGCAGAGACGGACAGGGGGCGCCTGATGCTTTCTTT.

The V and J genes are TRBV30 and TRBJ2-2, with 11 bases lining up with TRBD2. Trimming took 1 base from V and 1 from J; bases not matched to a gene: 5. Looked up from germline, CDR1 is GTSNPN and CDR2 is SVGIG (reference sequence). The CDR3 covers 17 residues. In DNA, the CDR3 is TGTGCCTGGAGTGCTGTTAGCGGGAGGGGGAACACCGGGGAGCTGTTTTTT. Its protein is CAWSAVSGRGNTGELFF.

V usage is TRBV6-1 and J usage is TRBJ2-5; 8 bases are a match to TRBD1. CDR3 length: 14 amino acids. Per the germline V gene, CDR1 is MNHNS and CDR2 is SASEGT. After removal of 6 bases from V and 5 bases from J, the junction contained 8 bases not matched to a gene. The CDR3: CASSPGQASETQYF. In nucleotides, the CDR3 is TGTGCCAGCAGCCCGGGACAGGCCAGTGAGACCCAGTACTTC.

V and J are TRBV2 and TRBJ1-3, with TRBD1 matching 8 bases. This CDR3 is 15 amino acids long. Trimming cost V 8 bases and J 0 bases; bases outside gene matches: 6. Germline CDR1 is SNHLY and CDR2 is FYNNEI. The CDR3 coding sequence is TGTGCCAGCGCCGGACAGGGCAGCTCTGGAAACACCATATATTTT. Translated: CASAGQGSSGNTIYF.

The chain carries TRBV5-1 and TRBJ2-7, with 11 bases fitting TRBD2. Germline CDR1 is SGHRS and CDR2 is YFSETQ. This CDR3 has 16 amino acids. V was pared by 3 bases and J by 7 bases, with 12 bases of the junction left unmatched. CDR3 amino acids: CASSSSGRNSGGEQYF. CDR3 sequence (DNA): TGCGCCAGCAGCTCTAGCGGGAGGAACTCCGGGGGTGAGCAGTACTTC.

V gene TRBV4-1 combines with J gene TRBJ1-5; D call uncertain. In germline, CDR1 is MGHRA, CDR2 YSYEKL. CDR3 length: 16 amino acids. V was pared by 4 bases and J by 0 bases, with 13 bases between. DNA for the CDR3: TGCGCCAGCAGCCGGGAGCAGGAAACTAGCAATCAGCCCCAGCATTTT. It translates to CASSREQETSNQPQHF.

The V gene is TRBV2, the J gene TRBJ1-3; a weak D match, TRBD1 (5 bases). The length of the CDR3 is 15 residues. V dropped 6 bases and J dropped 3 bases, with 15 bases sitting between them. Germline V CDR1 and CDR2: SNHLY, FYNNEI. DNA of the CDR3: TGTGCCAGCAGCCGTCGGCAGGGAAATGGAAACACCATATATTTT. It codes for CASSRRQGNGNTIYF.

A single count supports this clone. This chain uses TRBV15 with TRBJ2-3; D may be TRBD1 (5 bases). V gave up 0 bases and J gave up 4 bases, with 8 bases separating them. Germline V gene sequence: CDR1 LNHNV, CDR2 YYDKDF (reference sequence). This CDR3 comprises 14 residues. The CDR3 loop is CATSRDQGPDTQYF. CDR3 DNA: TGTGCCACCAGCAGAGACCAGGGCCCAGATACGCAGTATTTT.

This clone appeared a single time. The chain employs TRBV5-1 and TRBJ1-1; a weak D match, TRBD1 (5 bases). The CDR3 has 16 amino acids. Germline V gene data show CDR1 as SGHRS and CDR2 as YFSETQ. V was shortened by 1 base and J by 0 bases, with 13 bases between the two germline ends. The CDR3, as DNA: TGCGCCAGCAGCTTGATCGGGGGATGGGTGAACACTGAAGCTTTCTTT. Translated, it gives CASSLIGGWVNTEAFF.

The chain employs TRBV4-1 and TRBJ2-1, with 9 bases identical to TRBD2. CDR1 and CDR2 from the germline V gene are MGHRA and YSYEKL. The length of the CDR3 is 15 residues. Trimming removed 4 bases from V and 6 bases from J; junction bases left unmatched: 7. The CDR3 region is CASSRTGTSPNEQFF. The CDR3 nucleotides read TGCGCCAGCAGCCGAACCGGGACTAGCCCCAATGAGCAGTTCTTC.

This clone was seen only once. The chain uses TRBV7-9 and TRBJ1-2; no clear D gene. This CDR3 contains 13 residues. V gave up 5 bases and J gave up 5 bases, with 12 bases separating them. In germline, CDR1 is SEHNR, CDR2 FQNEAQ (reference sequence). CDR3 amino acids: CASSRDYLYGYTF. The CDR3 DNA reads as TGTGCCAGCAGCCGAGATTACCTGTATGGCTACACCTTC. Full variable domain (missing parts from reference TRBV7-9 and TRBJ1-2): DTGVSQNPRHKITKRGQNVTFRCDPISEHNRLYWYRQTLGQGPEFLTYFQNEAQLEKSRLLSDRFSAERPKGSFSTLEIQRTEQGDSAMYLCASSRDYLYGYTFGSGTRLTVV.

This clone occurred a few times. V is TRBV25-1 and J is TRBJ1-1, with D possibly matching TRBD1 (5 bases). This CDR3 contains 16 residues. Looked up from germline, CDR1 is MGHDK and CDR2 is SYGVNS. V lost 3 bases and J lost 4, with 18 bases in between. The CDR3 here is CASSEGEVGRGTEAFF. CDR3 nucleotides: TGTGCCAGCAGTGAGGGGGAGGTGGGAAGGGGCACTGAAGCTTTCTTT.

The CDR3: CASSLWGALEQTQYF. CDR3 DNA sequence: TGTGCCAGCAGTTTATGGGGAGCTCTAGAGCAAACGCAGTATTTT. J is TRBJ2-3 and V is TRBV27, with a possible D match to TRBD2 (5 bases). The CDR3 covers 15 residues. Trimming removed 1 base from V and 9 bases from J, with 17 bases in between. Germline V gene data show CDR1 as MNHEY and CDR2 as SMNVEV (reference sequence).

About this clone itself: Mismatch with germline at one junction end may stem from a read error. The chain uses TRBV5-1 and TRBJ1-5; weak D call: TRBD1 (5 bases). The CDR3 is 15 residues long. Germline V gives CDR1 SGHRS, CDR2 YFSETQ. The CDR3 DNA reads TGCGCCAGCAGATTGGGGGTGGGGACTGATCAGCCCCAGCATTTT. Translation: CASRLGVGTDQPQHF.

The rearrangement joins TRBV10-3 to TRBJ2-3, with TRBD2 matching 10 bases. Unmatched junction bases numbered 2, after V lost 8 bases and J lost 6 bases. Germline CDR1 is ENHRY and CDR2 is SYGVKD. The CDR3 spans 12 residues. The CDR3 nucleotides are TGTGCCATCGGGACTAGCGAGGATACGCAGTATTTT. It encodes CAIGTSEDTQYF.